What follows is one T cell receptor (beta chain) and its context. This clone appeared a few times. No cognate antigen has been identified for it. No much larger clone is present one base from it, and per-base qualities are unavailable. Each donor gave one peripheral blood draw, averaging roughly 0.11 L, which was collected into heparinised tubes. A BD FACSAria II and a panel including CD45RO, CCR7, CD25, CD127, CD95 and CD27 were used to sort naive, central memory, regulatory and stem cell-like memory CD4+ T cells. Purity was above 98% for every sorted population. PBMCs were isolated right away by Lymphoprep density gradient centrifugation and were stained directly, without culture. Samples were stained and sorted in pairs, with one healthy donor and one patient per experiment, so that batch effects were minimized. The data stem from a study of beta chain features in type 1 diabetes (dated by TCRdb to the late 2010s). For context, the study as a whole: Patients and healthy donors did not differ in mean age, gender distribution, total cell number or subset yield. In the study, recently diagnosed type 1 diabetes patients and matched healthy donors were compared on the TCRB repertoires of their sorted circulating CD4+ T cell subsets. Across all samples, around 99 million sorted cells were examined, and cell number per subset correlated strongly with RNA yield. Regulatory and stem cell-like memory subsets were obtained from only 8 patients and about 8 healthy donors, while naive and central memory subsets were obtained from all 28 donors.

The CDR1 and CDR2 encoded by the germline V gene are SGHTA and FQGTGA. The cysteine opens and the phenylalanine closes a CDR3 of 14 amino acids. Just CDR3 DNA is preserved here, 42 bases in frame from base 1. The junction shows trimming of 0 bases on V and 3 bases on J, plus 9 bases between the germline ends. The entire isolated RNA was reverse transcribed using the High Capacity cDNA Reverse Transcription Kit, and thus expressed TCRB transcripts were sequenced. Naive, central memory and regulatory T cell samples underwent deep immunoSEQ sequencing, averaging approximately 3.3 million total reads per sample. After sorted cells were lysed in RLT buffer, RNA was extracted with DNase-treated RNeasy Micro or Mini kits, with the choice depending on cell number. To prevent cross-contamination, every cell subset was processed on its own, while patient and healthy donor samples were processed together. The immunoSEQ multiplex PCR was used to amplify TCRB sequences from cDNA, yielding 87-bp fragments that span the CDR3 region. Sequencing of the amplicons was done on the Illumina HiSeq platform. Per the original workflow: PCR bias was corrected computationally using synthetic template baselines, and reads within Hamming distance 2 were collapsed, with unmergeable singletons discarded. By aligning reads against IMGT, V, D and J genes, CDR3 length, and insertions or deletions at six rearrangement sites were assigned. Clonotype counts were normalized to sorted cell number within each subset before computing true diversity and Gini coefficients with the tcR R package. The overlap coefficient, calculated on TCRB nucleotide sequences, was used to measure repertoire sharing. Out-of-frame TCRB sequences from naive cells were analyzed as a proxy for the pre-selection repertoire. This is the immuneACCESS table as TCRdb keeps it, with only in-frame sequences that have V and J called. A part of the clones is gone; compared with another copy, unresolved V genes explain less than half, and the rest is unexplained. V and J calls and clone size are given by that table; D and trimming were obtained from the DNA. The table for this sample lists 350,000 or so clones; around a fifth of them were counted only once. The top ten constitute 0.044% of the sample.

The paper's findings and limits, for the study overall: Naive, central memory and regulatory TCRB repertoires appeared to be more similar among patients than among healthy donors. Sequencing cDNA rather than genomic DNA could over-represent highly expressing activated cells, although activation and CD3 levels did not differ between groups. Shorter templates might have been favored by PCR, but patient and control samples were amplified and corrected together, so both groups would have been affected equally by any skew. HLA sub-analyses involved small numbers of individuals, so any influence of HLA type on TCRB rearrangement remained unresolved. Type 1 diabetes patients showed a moderate but significant shortening of TCRB CDR3 length in all four CD4+ subsets. At VDJ recombination sites, type 1 diabetes patients had fewer insertions and more deleted nucleotides, which implies abnormalities in thymic rearrangement.

Material for sequencing was naive CD4+ T cells from blood. The label giving this sample's cell subset or site can be read as: true naive CD4+ T cells. The chain is assembled from TRBV7-3 and TRBJ2-7; the D region possibly corresponds to TRBD1 (5 bases align). The TCR was taken from a woman between 18 and 30 years old in good health. The CDR3 protein is CASSLTSDNYEQYF. The nucleotide sequence reads as follows: TGTGCCAGCAGCTTAACGTCGGACAACTACGAGCAGTACTTC.